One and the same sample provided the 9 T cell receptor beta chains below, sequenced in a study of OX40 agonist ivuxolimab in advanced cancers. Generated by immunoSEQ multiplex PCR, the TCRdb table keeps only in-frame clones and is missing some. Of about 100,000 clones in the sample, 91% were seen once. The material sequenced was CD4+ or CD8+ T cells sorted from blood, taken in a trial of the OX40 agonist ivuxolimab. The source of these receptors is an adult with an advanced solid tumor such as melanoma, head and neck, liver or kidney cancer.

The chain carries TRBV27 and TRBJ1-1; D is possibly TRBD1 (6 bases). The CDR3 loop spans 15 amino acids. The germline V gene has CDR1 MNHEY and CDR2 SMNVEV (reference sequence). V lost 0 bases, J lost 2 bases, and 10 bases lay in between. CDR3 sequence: CASSLSPDSNTEAFF. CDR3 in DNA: TGTGCCAGCAGTTTATCCCCGGACAGTAACACTGAAGCTTTCTTT.

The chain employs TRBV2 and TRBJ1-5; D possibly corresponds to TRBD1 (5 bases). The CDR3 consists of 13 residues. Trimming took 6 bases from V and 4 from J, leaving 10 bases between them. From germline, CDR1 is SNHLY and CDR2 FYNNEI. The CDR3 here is CASRGDRNQPQHF. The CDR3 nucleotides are TGTGCCAGCAGGGGGGACCGTAATCAGCCCCAGCATTTT.

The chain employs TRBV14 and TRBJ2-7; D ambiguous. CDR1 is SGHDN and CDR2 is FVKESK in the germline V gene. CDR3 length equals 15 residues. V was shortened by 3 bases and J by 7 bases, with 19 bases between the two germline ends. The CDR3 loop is CASSHRQTFGLEQYF. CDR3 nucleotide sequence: TGTGCCAGCAGCCATCGCCAGACATTTGGTTTAGAGCAGTACTTC.

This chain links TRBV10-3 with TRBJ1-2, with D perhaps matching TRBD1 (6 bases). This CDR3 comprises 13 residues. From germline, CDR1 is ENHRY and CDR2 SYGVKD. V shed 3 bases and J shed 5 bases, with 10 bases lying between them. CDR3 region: CAISDRGLYGYTF. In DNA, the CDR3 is TGTGCCATCAGTGACAGGGGATTGTATGGCTACACCTTC.

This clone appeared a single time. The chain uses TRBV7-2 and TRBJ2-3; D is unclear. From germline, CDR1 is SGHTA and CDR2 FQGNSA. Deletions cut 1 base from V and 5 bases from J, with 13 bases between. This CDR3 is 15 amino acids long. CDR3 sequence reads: CASSLVRLAGDTQYF. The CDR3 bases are TGTGCCAGCAGCTTAGTCCGACTGGCCGGAGATACGCAGTATTTT.

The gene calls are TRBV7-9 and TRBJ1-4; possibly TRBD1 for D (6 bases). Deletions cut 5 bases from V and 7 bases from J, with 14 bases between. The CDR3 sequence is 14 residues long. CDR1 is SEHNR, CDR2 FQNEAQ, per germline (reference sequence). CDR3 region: CASSPNRVGEKLFF. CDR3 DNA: TGTGCCAGCAGCCCAAACAGGGTGGGTGAAAAACTGTTTTTT.

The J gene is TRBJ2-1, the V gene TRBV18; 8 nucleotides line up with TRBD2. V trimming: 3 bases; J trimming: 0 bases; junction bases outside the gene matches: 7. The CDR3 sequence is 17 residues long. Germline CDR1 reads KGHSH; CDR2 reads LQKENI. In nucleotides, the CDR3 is TGTGCCAGCTCACCCATGGGACGGGAGGGCTCCTACAATGAGCAGTTCTTC. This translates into CASSPMGREGSYNEQFF.

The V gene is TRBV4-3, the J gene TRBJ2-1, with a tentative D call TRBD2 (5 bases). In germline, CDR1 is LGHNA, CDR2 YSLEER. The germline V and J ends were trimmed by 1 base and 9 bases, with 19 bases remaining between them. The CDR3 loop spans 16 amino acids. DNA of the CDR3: TGCGCCAGCAGCCAAGTCTACGGGGATCCTCGTCCTGAGCAGTTCTTC. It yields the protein CASSQVYGDPRPEQFF.

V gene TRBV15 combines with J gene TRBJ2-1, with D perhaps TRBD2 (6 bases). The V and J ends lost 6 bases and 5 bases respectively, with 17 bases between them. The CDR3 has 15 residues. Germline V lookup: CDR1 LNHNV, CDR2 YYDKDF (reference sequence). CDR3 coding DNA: TGTGCCACCAGAGCCTCCCGGGACTTTCACAATGAGCAGTTCTTC. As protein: CATRASRDFHNEQFF.